This T cell receptor (beta chain) came from a study of regulatory T cells in long-lasting Graves disease. The study, taken as a whole, reports: Analyses excluded thyroid tissue, covering peripheral blood alone.

This clonotype occurred many times. Antigen unknown. Arm-PCR with iRepertoire HTBI primers amplified the CDR3 regions for these TCR beta libraries. TCRdb reanalysed the multiplex PCR reads using MiXCR and keeps one entry per CDR3 protein. The sample consists of 300,000 to 400,000 distinct CDR3 sequences, 16% of them appearing once. As to time point: newly diagnosed GD, antithyroid drugs for less than 3 months. RNA from PBMCs was the source of the TCR library. This CDR3 has 15 amino acids. Trimming shortened V by 2 bases and J by 4 bases, and 14 bases separated the two germline ends. CDR1 is MNHNS and CDR2 is SASEGT in the germline V gene. The sample was also linked to a second study, of T cells in Graves' hyperthyroidism and ophthalmopathy. This second report adds: Ophthalmopathy was identified by the model a median about seven months ahead of onset.

The sample consisted of peripheral blood mononuclear cells (PBMCs), taken at new diagnosis, from a patient treated with antithyroid drugs. This clonotype originated in a man aged 35-49 years with Graves disease. The gene calls are TRBV6-1 and TRBJ2-5; no clear D gene. Written as DNA, the CDR3 is TGTGCCAGCAGTGAAAGGCCTGCAGGTGGAGAGACCCAGTACTTC. This codes for CASSERPAGGETQYF.